This T cell receptor (beta chain) was captured in a study of beta chain features in type 1 diabetes. Study results and limitations: In every one of the four CD4+ subsets, TCRB CDR3s were moderately but significantly shorter in Type 1 diabetes patients.

The CDR3 totals 13 residues. The germline V gene has CDR1 MRHNA and CDR2 SNTAGT. The trim removed 8 bases at V and 3 bases at J, leaving 5 bases unmatched. All of the isolated RNA was reverse transcribed, so expressed TCRB transcripts were sequenced. Sequencing used immunoSEQ multiplex PCR; TCRdb keeps in-frame clones, though not all of them. The sample holds 95,000 to 150,000 clones; less than 20% are singletons and the top ten take about 2.5%. This clone appeared a few times. Its target is not known. This TCR was recovered from a man aged 25-45 years with type 1 diabetes. Material for sequencing was central memory CD4+ T cells from blood. V is TRBV6-4 and J is TRBJ2-7; 9 bases map to TRBD1. CDR3 protein: CASEGTGSYEQYF. For the CDR3, the DNA is TGTGCCAGCGAAGGGACAGGGAGCTACGAGCAGTACTTC.